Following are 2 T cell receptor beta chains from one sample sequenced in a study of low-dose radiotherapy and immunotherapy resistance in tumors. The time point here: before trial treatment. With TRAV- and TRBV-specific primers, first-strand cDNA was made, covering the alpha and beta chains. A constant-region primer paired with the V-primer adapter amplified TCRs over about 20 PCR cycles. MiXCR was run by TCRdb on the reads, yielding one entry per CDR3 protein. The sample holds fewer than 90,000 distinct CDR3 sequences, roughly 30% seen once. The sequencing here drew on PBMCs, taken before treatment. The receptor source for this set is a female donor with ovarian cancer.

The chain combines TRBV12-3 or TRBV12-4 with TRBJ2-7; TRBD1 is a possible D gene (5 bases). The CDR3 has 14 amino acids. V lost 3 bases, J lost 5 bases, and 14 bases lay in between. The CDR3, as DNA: TGTGCCAGCAGTTTGGGGCAGGTATCGCACGAGCAGTACTTC. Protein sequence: CASSLGQVSHEQYF.

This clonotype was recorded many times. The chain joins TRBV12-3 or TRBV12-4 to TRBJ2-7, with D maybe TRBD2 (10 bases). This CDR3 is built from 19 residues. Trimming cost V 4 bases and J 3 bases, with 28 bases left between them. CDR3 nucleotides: TGTGCCAGCAGTTCCGGGACAGGGATGACATTAGCGGGGGGCTACGAGCAGTACTTC. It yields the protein CASSSGTGMTLAGGYEQYF.